The sequence of this T cell receptor (beta chain) was determined in a study of blood T cell repertoires in COVID-19. Germline CDR1 and CDR2: SGHAT and FQNNGV. The CDR3 has 16 residues. Between the trimmed V and J ends, which lost 1 base and 6 bases, there was a span of 16 bases. Clones were sequenced by immunoSEQ multiplex PCR, and TCRdb holds only the in-frame ones, with some missing. The sample has about 260,000 clones, 86% seen once. Assignment of participants to cohorts was predicated upon participant-reported clinical history. Input material: PBMCs or T cells enriched from blood (not recorded which). The receptor was isolated from a woman aged 50 to 65 who had recovered from COVID-19. The rearrangement joins TRBV11-2 to TRBJ2-1; perhaps TRBD2 as D (7 bases). CDR3 region: CASSLVGGAVSNEQFF. The CDR3 DNA is TGTGCCAGCAGCTTAGTGGGGGGGGCGGTATCCAATGAGCAGTTCTTC.